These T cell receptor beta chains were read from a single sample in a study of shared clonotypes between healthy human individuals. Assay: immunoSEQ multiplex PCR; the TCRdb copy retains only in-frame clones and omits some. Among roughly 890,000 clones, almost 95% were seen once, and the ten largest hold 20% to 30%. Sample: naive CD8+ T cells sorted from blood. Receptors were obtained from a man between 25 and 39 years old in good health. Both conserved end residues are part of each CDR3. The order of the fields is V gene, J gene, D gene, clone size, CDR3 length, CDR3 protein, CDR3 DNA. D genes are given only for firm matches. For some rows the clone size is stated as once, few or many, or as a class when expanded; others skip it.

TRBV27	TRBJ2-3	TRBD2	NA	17	CASSLITSDVSTDTQYF	TGTGCCAGCAGTTTAATTACTAGCGATGTGAGCACAGATACGCAGTATTTT
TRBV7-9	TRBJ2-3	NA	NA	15	CASSLGTGRTDTQYF	TGTGCCAGCAGCTTAGGGACGGGACGAACAGATACGCAGTATTTT
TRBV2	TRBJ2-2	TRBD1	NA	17	CASSSWETGANTGELFF	TGTGCCAGCAGCTCATGGGAGACAGGGGCGAACACCGGGGAGCTGTTTTTT
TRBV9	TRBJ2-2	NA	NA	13	CASSDSGAGELFF	TGTGCCAGCAGTGACTCCGGGGCCGGGGAGCTGTTTTTT
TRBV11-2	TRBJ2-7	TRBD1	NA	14	CASSLFAGQDEQYF	TGTGCCAGCAGCTTATTTGCGGGACAGGACGAGCAGTACTTC
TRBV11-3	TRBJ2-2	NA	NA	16	CASSPEGGGPPGELFF	TGTGCCAGCAGCCCCGAGGGGGGAGGGCCCCCCGGGGAGCTGTTTTTT
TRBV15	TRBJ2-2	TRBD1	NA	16	CATSSTGTGNTGELFF	TGTGCCACCAGCTCGACCGGGACAGGGAACACCGGGGAGCTGTTTTTT
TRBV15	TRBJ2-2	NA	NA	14	CATSMNLNTGELFF	TGTGCCACCAGTATGAACCTGAACACCGGGGAGCTGTTTTTT
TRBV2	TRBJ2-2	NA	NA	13	CASKGANTGELFF	TGTGCCAGCAAAGGGGCGAACACCGGGGAGCTGTTTTTT
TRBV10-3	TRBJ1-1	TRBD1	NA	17	CAIAPGGQGARNTEAFF	TGTGCCATCGCACCCGGGGGACAGGGGGCCAGGAACACTGAAGCTTTCTTT
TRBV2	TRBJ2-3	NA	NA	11	CASGSGDTQYF	TGTGCCAGCGGGTCGGGGGATACGCAGTATTTT
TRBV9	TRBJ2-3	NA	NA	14	CASSNPVVADTQYF	TGTGCCAGCAGCAACCCGGTTGTCGCAGATACGCAGTATTTT
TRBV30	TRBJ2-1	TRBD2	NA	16	CAWSVTGGGRWDEQFF	TGTGCCTGGAGTGTCACGGGGGGAGGAAGGTGGGATGAGCAGTTCTTC
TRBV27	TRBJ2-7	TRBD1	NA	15	CASSYQQGGPYEQYF	TGTGCCAGCAGTTATCAACAGGGGGGACCCTACGAGCAGTACTTC
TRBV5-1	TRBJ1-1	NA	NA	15	CASSPKTGPNTEAFF	TGCGCCAGCAGCCCTAAGACAGGTCCGAACACTGAAGCTTTCTTT
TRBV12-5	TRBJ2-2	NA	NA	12	CASGSPAGELFF	TGTGCTAGTGGTTCCCCCGCCGGGGAGCTGTTTTTT
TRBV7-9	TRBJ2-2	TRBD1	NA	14	CASTIPGGRRELFF	TGTGCCAGCACCATCCCAGGGGGCCGCCGGGAGCTGTTTTTT
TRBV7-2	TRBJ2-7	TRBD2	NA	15	CASSFWASGNYEQYF	TGTGCCAGCAGCTTTTGGGCTAGCGGGAACTACGAGCAGTACTTC
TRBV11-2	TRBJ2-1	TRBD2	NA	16	CASSSLAGEGYNEQFF	TGTGCCAGCAGCTCATTAGCGGGAGAAGGATACAATGAGCAGTTCTTC
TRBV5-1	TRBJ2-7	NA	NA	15	CASSLEGSGTYEQYF	TGCGCCAGCAGCTTGGAGGGTAGCGGCACCTACGAGCAGTACTTC
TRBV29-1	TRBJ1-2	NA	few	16	CSVFPIGDRTFYGYTF	TGCAGCGTATTCCCGATTGGAGACAGGACGTTCTATGGCTACACCTTC
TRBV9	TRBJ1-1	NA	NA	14	CASSVVGGNTEAFF	TGTGCCAGCAGCGTAGTGGGGGGGAACACTGAAGCTTTCTTT
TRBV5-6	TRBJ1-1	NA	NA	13	CASSLSENTEAFF	TGTGCCAGCAGCTTGTCGGAGAACACTGAAGCTTTCTTT
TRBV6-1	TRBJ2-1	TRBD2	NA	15	CASKVATSGSNEQFF	TGTGCCAGCAAGGTCGCGACTAGCGGGAGCAATGAGCAGTTCTTC
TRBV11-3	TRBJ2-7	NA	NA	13	CASSLDPSYEQYF	TGTGCCAGCAGCTTAGACCCCTCCTACGAGCAGTACTTC
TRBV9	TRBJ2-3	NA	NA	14	CASSVDGDTDTQYF	TGTGCCAGCAGCGTAGATGGGGACACAGATACGCAGTATTTT
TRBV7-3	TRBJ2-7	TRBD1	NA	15	CASSPKQGVLYEQYF	TGTGCCAGCAGCCCGAAACAGGGGGTCCTCTACGAGCAGTACTTC
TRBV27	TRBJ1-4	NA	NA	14	CASSLQGTDEKLFF	TGTGCCAGCAGTTTGCAGGGAACTGATGAAAAACTGTTTTTT
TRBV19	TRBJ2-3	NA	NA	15	CASSKRQVFTDTQYF	TGTGCCAGTAGTAAGCGACAGGTTTTCACAGATACGCAGTATTTT
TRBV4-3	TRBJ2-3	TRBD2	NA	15	CASSQVAGSTDTQYF	TGCGCCAGCAGCCAAGTAGCGGGAAGCACAGATACGCAGTATTTT
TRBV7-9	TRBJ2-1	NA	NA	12	CASSLARNEQFF	TGTGCCAGCAGTCTAGCGCGCAATGAGCAGTTCTTC
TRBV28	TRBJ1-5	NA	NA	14	CASSGREGNQPQHF	TGTGCCAGCAGTGGCAGGGAGGGCAATCAGCCCCAGCATTTT
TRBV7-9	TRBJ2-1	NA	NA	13	CASSLKWAEEQFF	TGTGCCAGCAGCTTAAAATGGGCGGAGGAGCAGTTCTTC
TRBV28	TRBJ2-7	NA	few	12	CASSPLQGEQYF	TGTGCCAGCAGTCCACTCCAGGGCGAGCAGTACTTC
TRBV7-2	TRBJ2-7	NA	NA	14	CASSPDGFFYEQYF	TGTGCCAGCAGCCCGGACGGCTTCTTCTACGAGCAGTACTTC
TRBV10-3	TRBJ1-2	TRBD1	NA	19	CAISATRKRTGELIYGYTF	TGTGCCATCAGCGCTACTAGGAAAAGGACAGGGGAACTTATCTATGGCTACACCTTC
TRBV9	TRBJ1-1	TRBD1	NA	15	CASSPRQGGKAEAFF	TGTGCCAGCAGCCCTCGACAGGGGGGCAAGGCTGAAGCTTTCTTT
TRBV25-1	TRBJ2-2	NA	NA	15	CASSYFGLGAGELFF	TGTGCCAGCAGTTATTTCGGACTGGGAGCCGGGGAGCTGTTTTTT
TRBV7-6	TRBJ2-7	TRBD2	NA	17	CASSLYNPGGGTYEQYF	TGTGCCAGCAGCTTATACAACCCGGGAGGAGGAACCTACGAGCAGTACTTC
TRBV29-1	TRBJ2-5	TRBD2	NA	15	CSVEGGTSWSETQYF	TGCAGCGTTGAAGGGGGGACTAGCTGGTCGGAGACCCAGTACTTC
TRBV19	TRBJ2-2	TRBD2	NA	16	CASSAGLARRTGELFF	TGTGCCAGTAGTGCGGGACTAGCGAGACGGACCGGGGAGCTGTTTTTT
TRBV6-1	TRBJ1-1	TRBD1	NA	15	CVRDRALFRDTEAFF	TGTGTGAGGGACAGGGCTTTATTTCGGGACACTGAAGCTTTCTTT
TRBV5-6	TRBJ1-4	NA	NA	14	CASSLGPSNEKLFF	TGTGCCAGCAGCTTAGGGCCTTCTAATGAAAAACTGTTTTTT
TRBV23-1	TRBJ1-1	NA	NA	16	CASSRRRIWENTEAFF	TGCGCCAGCAGTCGAAGGAGGATTTGGGAGAACACTGAAGCTTTCTTT
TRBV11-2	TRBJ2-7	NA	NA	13	CASSWDTSYEQYF	TGTGCCAGCAGTTGGGACACCTCCTACGAGCAGTACTTC
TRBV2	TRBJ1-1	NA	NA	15	CASSERRGANTEAFF	TGTGCCAGCAGTGAAAGACGGGGGGCGAACACTGAAGCTTTCTTT
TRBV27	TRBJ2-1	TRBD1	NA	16	CASTFYRDRVSGEQFF	TGTGCCAGCACCTTCTACCGGGACAGGGTCTCGGGTGAGCAGTTCTTC
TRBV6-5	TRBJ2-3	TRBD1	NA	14	CASSPGQGADTQYF	TGTGCCAGCAGCCCGGGACAGGGGGCAGATACGCAGTATTTT
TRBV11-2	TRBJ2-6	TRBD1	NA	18	CASSGWDRESSGANVLTF	TGTGCCAGCAGCGGATGGGACAGGGAATCCTCTGGGGCCAACGTCCTGACTTTC
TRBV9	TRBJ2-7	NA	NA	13	CASSGGSSYEQYF	TGTGCCAGCAGCGGGGGAAGCTCCTACGAGCAGTACTTC
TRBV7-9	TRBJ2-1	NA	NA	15	CASSGAVGPNNEQFF	TGTGCCAGCAGCGGTGCGGTGGGCCCCAACAATGAGCAGTTCTTC
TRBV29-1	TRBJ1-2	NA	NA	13	CSVETSTTNTYTF	TGCAGCGTTGAGACGTCAACCACAAATACCTACACCTTC
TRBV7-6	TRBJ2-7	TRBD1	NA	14	CASSYRQGTYEQYF	TGTGCCAGCAGCTACCGACAGGGAACCTACGAGCAGTACTTC
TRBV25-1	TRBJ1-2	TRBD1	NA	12	CASRQGVEGYTF	TGTGCCAGCCGTCAGGGGGTGGAAGGCTACACCTTC
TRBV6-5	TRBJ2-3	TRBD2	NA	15	CASSPLAGATDTQYF	TGTGCCAGCAGTCCCCTAGCGGGAGCAACAGATACGCAGTATTTT
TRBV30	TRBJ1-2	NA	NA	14	CAWSRRTVNEGYTF	TGTGCCTGGAGTAGGAGGACAGTGAACGAAGGCTACACCTTC
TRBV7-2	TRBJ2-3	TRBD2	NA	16	CASSLGSGTGTDTQYF	TGTGCCAGCAGCTTAGGAAGCGGGACCGGCACAGATACGCAGTATTTT
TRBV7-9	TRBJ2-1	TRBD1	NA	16	CASSSTGTGGWNEQFF	TGTGCCAGCAGCTCAACCGGGACAGGGGGTTGGAATGAGCAGTTCTTC
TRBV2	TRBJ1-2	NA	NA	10	CASTGVGYTF	TGTGCCAGCACGGGGGTTGGCTACACCTTC